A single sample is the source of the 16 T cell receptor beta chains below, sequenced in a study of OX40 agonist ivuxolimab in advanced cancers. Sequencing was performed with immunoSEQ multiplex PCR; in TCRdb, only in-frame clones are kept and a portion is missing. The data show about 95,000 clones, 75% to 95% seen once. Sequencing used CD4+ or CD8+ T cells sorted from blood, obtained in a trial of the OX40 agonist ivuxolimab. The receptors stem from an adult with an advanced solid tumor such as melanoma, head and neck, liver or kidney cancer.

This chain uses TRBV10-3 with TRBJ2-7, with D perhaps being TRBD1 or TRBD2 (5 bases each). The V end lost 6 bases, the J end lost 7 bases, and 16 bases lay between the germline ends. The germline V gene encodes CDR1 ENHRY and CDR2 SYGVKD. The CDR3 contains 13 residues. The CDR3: CAIRWDVPGEQYF. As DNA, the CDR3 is TGTGCCATCAGATGGGACGTTCCGGGGGAGCAGTACTTC.

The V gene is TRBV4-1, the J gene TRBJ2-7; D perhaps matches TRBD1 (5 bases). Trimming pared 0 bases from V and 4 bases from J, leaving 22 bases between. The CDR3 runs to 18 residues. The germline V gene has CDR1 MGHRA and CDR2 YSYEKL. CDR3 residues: CASSQDKGFRQPDYEQYF. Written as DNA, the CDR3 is TGCGCCAGCAGCCAAGATAAAGGCTTTCGACAGCCTGATTACGAGCAGTACTTC.

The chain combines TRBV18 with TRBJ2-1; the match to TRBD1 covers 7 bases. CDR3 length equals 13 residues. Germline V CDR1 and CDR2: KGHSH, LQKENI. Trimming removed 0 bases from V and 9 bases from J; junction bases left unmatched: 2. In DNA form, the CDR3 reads TGTGCCAGCTCACCACCGACAGGGTCTGAGCAGTTCTTC. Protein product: CASSPPTGSEQFF.

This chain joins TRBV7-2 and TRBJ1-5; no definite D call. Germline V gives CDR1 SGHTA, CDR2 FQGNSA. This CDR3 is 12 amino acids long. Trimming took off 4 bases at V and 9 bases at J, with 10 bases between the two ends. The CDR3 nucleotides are TGTGCCAGCAGCTCCGCCCCGTGGCCCCAGCATTTT. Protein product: CASSSAPWPQHF.

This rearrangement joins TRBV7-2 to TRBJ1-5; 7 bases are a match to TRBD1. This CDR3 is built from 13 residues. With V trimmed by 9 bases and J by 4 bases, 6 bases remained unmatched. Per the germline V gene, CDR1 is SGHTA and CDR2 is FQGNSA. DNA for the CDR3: TGTGCCAGTGGTCGACAGGGAAATCAGCCCCAGCATTTT. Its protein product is CASGRQGNQPQHF.

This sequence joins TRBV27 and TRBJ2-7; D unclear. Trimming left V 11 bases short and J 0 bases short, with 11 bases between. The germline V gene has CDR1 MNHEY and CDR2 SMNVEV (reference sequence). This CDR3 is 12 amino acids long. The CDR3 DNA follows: TGTGCCGGCCCCGACGGCTCCTACGAGCAGTACTTC. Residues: CAGPDGSYEQYF.

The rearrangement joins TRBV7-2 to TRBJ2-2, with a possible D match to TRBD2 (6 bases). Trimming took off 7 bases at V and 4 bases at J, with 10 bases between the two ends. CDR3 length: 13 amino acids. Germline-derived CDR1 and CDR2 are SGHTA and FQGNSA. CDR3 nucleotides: TGTGCCAGCAACAGACTAGTCACCGGGGAGCTGTTTTTT. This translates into CASNRLVTGELFF.

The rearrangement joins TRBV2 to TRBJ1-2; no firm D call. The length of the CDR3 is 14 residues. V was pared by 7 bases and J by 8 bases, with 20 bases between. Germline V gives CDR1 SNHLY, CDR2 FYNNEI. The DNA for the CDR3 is TGTGCCAGCAAGCTAGAAAGTACCATGGGGGGCTACACCTTC. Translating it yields CASKLESTMGGYTF.

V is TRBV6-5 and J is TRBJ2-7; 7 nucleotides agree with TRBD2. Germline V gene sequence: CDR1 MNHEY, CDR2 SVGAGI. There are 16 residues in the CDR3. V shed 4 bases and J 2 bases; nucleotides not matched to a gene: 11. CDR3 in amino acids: CASSSPSGKDAYEQYF. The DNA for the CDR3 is TGTGCCAGCAGTTCTCCGAGCGGGAAGGACGCCTACGAGCAGTACTTC.

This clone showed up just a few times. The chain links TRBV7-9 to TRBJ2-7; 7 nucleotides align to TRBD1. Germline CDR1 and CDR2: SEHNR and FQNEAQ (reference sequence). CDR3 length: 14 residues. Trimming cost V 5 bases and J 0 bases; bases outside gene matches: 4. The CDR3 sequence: CASSPTGVSYEQYF. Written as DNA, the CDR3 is TGTGCCAGCAGCCCAACAGGGGTCTCCTACGAGCAGTACTTC. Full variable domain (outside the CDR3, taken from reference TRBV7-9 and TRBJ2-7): DTGVSQNPRHKITKRGQNVTFRCDPISEHNRLYWYRQTLGQGPEFLTYFQNEAQLEKSRLLSDRFSAERPKGSFSTLEIQRTEQGDSAMYLCASSPTGVSYEQYFGPGTRLTVT.

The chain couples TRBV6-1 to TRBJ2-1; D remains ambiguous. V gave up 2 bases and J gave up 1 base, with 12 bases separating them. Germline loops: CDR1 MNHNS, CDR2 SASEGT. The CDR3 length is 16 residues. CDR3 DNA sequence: TGTGCCAGCAGTGAATTCGAGTACAGTTCCTACAATGAGCAGTTCTTC. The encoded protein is CASSEFEYSSYNEQFF.

CDR3 in amino acids: CASSHFPGADTQYF. The DNA for the CDR3 is TGTGCCAGCAGCCACTTTCCGGGAGCAGATACGCAGTATTTT. The rearrangement joins TRBV14 to TRBJ2-3; D is perhaps TRBD2 (6 bases). The CDR3 loop spans 14 amino acids. Germline V gene sequence: CDR1 SGHDN, CDR2 FVKESK. V lost 3 bases to trimming and J lost 4 bases, with 11 bases between them.

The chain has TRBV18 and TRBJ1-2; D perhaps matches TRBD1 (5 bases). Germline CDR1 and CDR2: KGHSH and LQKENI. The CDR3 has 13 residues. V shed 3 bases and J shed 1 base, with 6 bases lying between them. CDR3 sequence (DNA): TGTGCCAGCTCACCTGGGGGTAACTATGGCTACACCTTC. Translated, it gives CASSPGGNYGYTF.

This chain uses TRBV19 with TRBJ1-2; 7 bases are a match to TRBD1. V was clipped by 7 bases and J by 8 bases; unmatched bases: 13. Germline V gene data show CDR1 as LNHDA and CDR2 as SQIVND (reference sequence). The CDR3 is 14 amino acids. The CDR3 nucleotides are TGTGCCAGTATCCTTACAGGGGACTCGGACGGCTACACCTTC. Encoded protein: CASILTGDSDGYTF.

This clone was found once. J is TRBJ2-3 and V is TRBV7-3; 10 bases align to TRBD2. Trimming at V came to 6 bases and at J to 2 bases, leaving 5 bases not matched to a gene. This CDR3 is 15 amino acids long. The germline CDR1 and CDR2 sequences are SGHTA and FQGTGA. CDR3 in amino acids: CASSPGLAATDTQYF. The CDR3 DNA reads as TGTGCCAGCAGTCCCGGACTAGCGGCCACAGATACGCAGTATTTT.

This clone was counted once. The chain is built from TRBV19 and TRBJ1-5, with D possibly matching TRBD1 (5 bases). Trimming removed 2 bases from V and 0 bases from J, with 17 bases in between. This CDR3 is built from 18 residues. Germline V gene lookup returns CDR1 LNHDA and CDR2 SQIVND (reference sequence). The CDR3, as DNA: TGTGCCAGTAGTATACTTCCGGGAGGGGTGGATAGCAATCAGCCCCAGCATTTT. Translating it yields CASSILPGGVDSNQPQHF.